This T cell receptor (beta chain) appears in the sequencing data of a study of OX40 agonist ivuxolimab in advanced cancers. As for the study in general: The patients' treatment was ivuxolimab, an agonistic anti-OX40 (CD134) antibody. Findings and limits, study-wide: Also present in some nonresponders was a low level of normalized T-cell clonal expansion. The expanded peripheral T cells' antigen specificity was not determined.

Method: immunoSEQ multiplex PCR; TCRdb's copy keeps in-frame clones and lacks some. The profile covers about 68,000 clones, with approximately 89% appearing a single time and more than 2% taken by the ten largest. Comments on this clone: Its antigen remains unidentified.

Germline CDR1 reads SGHVS; CDR2 reads FQNEAQ. The CDR3 length is 16 residues. The ends lost 8 bases at V and 3 bases at J; junction bases unmatched: 11. The material sequenced was CD4+ or CD8+ T cells sorted from blood, taken in a trial of the OX40 agonist ivuxolimab. V and J are TRBV7-8 and TRBJ2-2, with 8 bases that match TRBD2. The clonotype comes from an adult with an advanced solid tumor such as melanoma, head and neck, liver or kidney cancer. The CDR3 protein is CASRAPGGIYTGELFF. Here the CDR3 DNA reads TGTGCCAGCCGCGCTCCGGGGGGGATTTACACCGGGGAGCTGTTTTTT.